This TCR beta chain was recovered during a study of CD8+CD57+ T cells in acquired aplastic anemia. Study-wide context: Each DNA sample taken from sorted CD4+ and CD8+ cells came to approximately 3 ug on average. General study points: CD8+ Simpson's diversity did not differ significantly between patients and controls. Patients and controls shared over 25 CD8+ CDR3 sequences, which appeared highly expressed in patients and within their immunodominant clones.

This clonotype occurred once. Its antigen is still unknown. CDR3 and TCR beta VDJ profiling relied on genomic DNA as the template. TCRdb passed the reads through MiXCR, listing each CDR3 protein once. This sample has fewer than 80,000 distinct CDR3 sequences, with around 70% found just once. The CDR3 extends over 15 amino acids. V lost 5 bases to trimming and J lost 2 bases; unmatched junction nucleotides: 8. Patients included in sequencing had previously demonstrated CD8+CD57+ cell expansion by flow cytometry. The clonotype comes from a human donor with aplastic anemia. The V call is TRBV12-3 or TRBV12-4, the J call TRBJ1-2; 7 nucleotides line up with TRBD1. Source material: sorted CD4+, CD8+, or CD8+CD57+ T cells (not recorded which) from PBMCs. CDR3 region: CASSPPRQGNYGYTF. Here the CDR3 DNA reads TGTGCCAGCAGTCCACCGAGACAGGGCAACTATGGCTACACCTTC.